The 24 T cell receptor beta chains presented below share a single source sample, sequenced in a study of blood T cell dynamics during melanoma immunotherapy (dated by TCRdb to 2020 to 2022). The label giving this sample's time point can be read as: pre-treatment baseline. To prepare the library, the immunoSEQ multiplex PCR assay was applied. Drawn from immuneACCESS, this table holds only the in-frame rearrangements with V and J called that TCRdb kept. Clones are partly lost; checked studies trace under half to an unresolved V gene and leave the rest unexplained. Counted in this sample were over 14,000 clones; 70% to 90% of them appeared once. About 4.6% of the sample comes from the top ten. Sequencing used blood, obtained from a patient treated with checkpoint blockade. Source of these receptors: a human donor with melanoma.

The rearrangement uses TRBV7-2 and TRBJ2-5; D may be TRBD2 (6 bases). This CDR3 spans 14 amino acids. CDR1 SGHTA and CDR2 FQGNSA come from the germline V gene. V gave up 0 bases and J gave up 9 bases, with 14 bases separating them. CDR3 nucleotide sequence: TGTGCCAGCAGCTTAGCTACTAGCTGGGAGGCCCAGTACTTC. Residues: CASSLATSWEAQYF. Full variable domain (remainder filled in from reference TRBV7-2 and TRBJ2-5): GAGVSQSPSNKVTEKGKDVELRCDPISGHTALYWYRQSLGQGLEFLIYFQGNSAPDKSGLPSDRFSAERTGGSVSTLTIQRTQQEDSAVYLCASSLATSWEAQYFGPGTRLLVL.

The chain uses TRBV6-6 and TRBJ2-1; D perhaps matches TRBD2 (6 bases). The CDR3 length is 13 residues. Germline V gene data show CDR1 as MNHNY and CDR2 as SVGAGI (reference sequence). Trimming stripped 6 bases from V and 4 bases from J, with 10 bases between. The CDR3 region is CASSLTSYNEQFF. CDR3 sequence (DNA): TGTGCCAGCAGCCTGACTAGTTACAATGAGCAGTTCTTC.

The chain links TRBV9 to TRBJ2-3; D is unresolved. Trimming left V 2 bases short and J 5 bases short, with 15 bases between. CDR3 length: 15 residues. CDR1 is SGDLS, CDR2 YYNGEE, per germline. Here the CDR3 reads CASSVPERAVDTQYF. The CDR3 coding sequence is TGTGCCAGCAGCGTGCCGGAACGTGCGGTAGATACGCAGTATTTT.

The gene calls are TRBV19 and TRBJ1-5; possibly TRBD1 for D (5 bases). CDR3 length: 15 residues. The germline V and J ends were trimmed by 1 base and 7 bases, with 14 bases remaining between them. CDR1 is LNHDA, CDR2 SQIVND, per germline (reference sequence). CDR3: CASSIVGQGGQPQHF. The CDR3 DNA is TGTGCCAGTAGTATAGTCGGGCAGGGCGGGCAGCCCCAGCATTTT.

V and J are TRBV9 and TRBJ2-5; possibly TRBD2 for D (5 bases). The germline gives CDR1 SGDLS, CDR2 YYNGEE. Trimming removed 0 bases from V and 7 bases from J, with 10 bases in between. The CDR3 has 13 amino acids. The CDR3 sequence is CASSVGTLGTQYF. The CDR3 DNA reads TGTGCCAGCAGCGTAGGGACTCTTGGGACCCAGTACTTC.

The chain has TRBV6-1 and TRBJ2-5; the D gene is possibly TRBD1 (6 bases). The germline gives CDR1 MNHNS, CDR2 SASEGT. The CDR3 totals 14 residues. Trimming took off 9 bases at V and 4 bases at J, with 18 bases between the two ends. CDR3 nucleotide sequence: TGTGCCAGTAACAGGGCCAGCCCGGGAGAGACCCAGTACTTC. Amino acid sequence: CASNRASPGETQYF.

This chain connects TRBV28 to TRBJ2-2; D call uncertain. The CDR3 has 12 residues. CDR1 is MDHEN and CDR2 is SYDVKM in the germline V gene. Trimming stripped 2 bases from V and 9 bases from J, with 7 bases between. CDR3 loop: CASSLVGRELFF. As DNA, the CDR3 is TGTGCCAGCAGTTTAGTTGGTCGGGAGCTGTTTTTT.

V gene TRBV2 combines with J gene TRBJ2-3; no clear D. This CDR3 is 14 amino acids long. Trimming removed 5 bases from V and 0 bases from J, with 9 bases in between. CDR1 and CDR2 from the germline V gene are SNHLY and FYNNEI. This CDR3 is CASSQTISTDTQYF. The CDR3 coding sequence is TGTGCCAGCAGTCAGACAATTAGCACAGATACGCAGTATTTT.

The chain joins TRBV6-5 to TRBJ1-6; D ambiguous. The CDR3 runs to 14 residues. Germline V gene lookup returns CDR1 MNHEY and CDR2 SVGAGI. V lost 7 bases to trimming and J lost 0 bases, with 7 bases between them. CDR3 region: CASTRSSYNSPLHF. Written as DNA, the CDR3 is TGTGCCAGCACACGGAGCTCCTATAATTCACCCCTCCACTTT.

J is TRBJ2-7 and V is TRBV11-1; tentative D call: TRBD1 (5 bases). The V gene lost 5 bases and the J gene lost 4 bases, with 9 bases spanning the gap. CDR1 is SGHAT and CDR2 is FQDESV in the germline V gene (reference sequence). The CDR3 extends over 12 amino acids. Here the CDR3 DNA reads TGTGCCAGCAGCAGTCAGGGTTACGAGCAGTACTTC. Translated: CASSSQGYEQYF.

This chain uses TRBV28 with TRBJ1-4; a possible D gene is TRBD1 (6 bases). The CDR3 spans 18 residues. Germline V gene lookup returns CDR1 MDHEN and CDR2 SYDVKM. Trimming shortened V by 6 bases and J by 4 bases, and 24 bases separated the two germline ends. CDR3 region: CASSPFFPSGVGNEKLFF. CDR3 bases: TGTGCCAGCAGCCCTTTCTTCCCCTCAGGGGTGGGTAATGAAAAACTGTTTTTT.

Regarding this clone: This same CDR3 is encoded by further DNA sequences in the sample. The V gene is TRBV2, the J gene TRBJ1-2; D is perhaps TRBD1 (5 bases). V was pared by 6 bases and J by 5 bases, with 13 bases between. The germline V gene encodes CDR1 SNHLY and CDR2 FYNNEI. The CDR3 spans 13 residues. This CDR3 is CASRPFQGYGYTF. CDR3 bases: TGTGCCAGCAGGCCGTTCCAGGGATATGGCTACACCTTC.

The genes are TRBV7-8 and TRBJ2-3, with a tentative D call TRBD1 (5 bases). CDR1 is SGHVS and CDR2 is FQNEAQ in the germline V gene. Trimming stripped 1 base from V and 2 bases from J, with 10 bases between. The CDR3 contains 15 residues. As DNA, the CDR3 is TGTGCCAGCAGCTTAGTCCAGGGTAACACAGATACGCAGTATTTT. Translating it yields CASSLVQGNTDTQYF.

This clone has only one observation. J is TRBJ1-2 and V is TRBV29-1, with D tentatively TRBD1 (6 bases). V was pared by 4 bases and J by 3 bases, with 9 bases between. This CDR3 is built from 12 residues. Germline CDR1 and CDR2: SQVTM and ANQGSEA. The CDR3 protein is CSVGGTHYGYTF. The CDR3 DNA is TGCAGCGTTGGGGGGACACACTATGGCTACACCTTC.

The rearrangement joins TRBV19 to TRBJ2-7, with 8 bases fitting TRBD2. There are 14 residues in the CDR3. Germline CDR1 and CDR2: LNHDA and SQIVND (reference sequence). V gave up 5 bases and J gave up 6 bases; unmatched junction bases: 9. CDR3 nucleotide sequence: TGTGCCAGTAGTTCCGGGACTAGTACATTCGAGCAGTACTTC. This sequence encodes CASSSGTSTFEQYF.

J is TRBJ1-1 and V is TRBV5-1; a possible D gene is TRBD1 (6 bases). CDR3 length equals 16 residues. V was trimmed by 4 bases and J by 0 bases, leaving 16 bases between them. Germline V gene data show CDR1 as SGHRS and CDR2 as YFSETQ. CDR3 in DNA: TGCGCCAGCAGCCCCAACAGGGTTTCTATGAACACTGAAGCTTTCTTT. This translates into CASSPNRVSMNTEAFF.

The chain uses TRBV7-9 and TRBJ1-1; 8 nucleotides line up with TRBD1. This CDR3 spans 17 amino acids. Per germline, CDR1 SEHNR and CDR2 FQNEAQ (reference sequence). V shed 0 bases, J shed 0 bases, and the junction held 6 bases outside the gene matches. DNA for the CDR3: TGTGCCAGCAGCTTAGCGTCCCGACAGGGGCTGAACACTGAAGCTTTCTTT. Its translation is CASSLASRQGLNTEAFF. The variable domain in full, with the rest retrieved from reference TRBV7-9 and TRBJ1-1, is DTGVSQNPRHKITKRGQNVTFRCDPISEHNRLYWYRQTLGQGPEFLTYFQNEAQLEKSRLLSDRFSAERPKGSFSTLEIQRTEQGDSAMYLCASSLASRQGLNTEAFFGQGTRLTVV.

The chain joins TRBV13 to TRBJ2-7; possibly TRBD2 for D (5 bases). The CDR3 covers 15 residues. The ends were cut back, 0 bases at V and 2 bases at J, with 11 bases in the middle. The germline gives CDR1 PRHDT, CDR2 FYEKMQ (reference sequence). CDR3 amino acids: CASSLGVGVPYEQYF. In nucleotides, the CDR3 is TGTGCCAGCAGCTTAGGGGTGGGAGTTCCCTACGAGCAGTACTTC. Based on the CDR3 plus reference TRBV13 and TRBJ2-7, the full variable domain is AAGVIQSPRHLIKEKRETATLKCYPIPRHDTVYWYQQGPGQDPQFLISFYEKMQSDKGSIPDRFSAQQFSDYHSELNMSSLELGDSALYFCASSLGVGVPYEQYFGPGTRLTVT.

The V and J genes are TRBV30 and TRBJ1-5; D is ambiguous. The V and J ends lost 1 base and 5 bases respectively, with 9 bases between them. This CDR3 region has 13 residues. The germline V gene has CDR1 GTSNPN and CDR2 SVGIG (reference sequence). CDR3 DNA sequence: TGTGCCTGGAGTGACGACGGAGATCAGCCCCAGCATTTT. This translates into CAWSDDGDQPQHF.

This clone came up once. The chain links TRBV11-2 to TRBJ2-3; D remains ambiguous. The V end lost 2 bases, the J end lost 1 base, and 13 bases lay between the germline ends. Germline CDR1 and CDR2: SGHAT and FQNNGV. The length of the CDR3 is 16 residues. The CDR3 reads CASSLFWEAGTDTQYF. In DNA form, the CDR3 reads TGTGCCAGCAGCTTATTCTGGGAAGCTGGCACAGATACGCAGTATTTT.

The J gene is TRBJ1-1, the V gene TRBV5-1; D might be TRBD1 (6 bases). V dropped 0 bases and J dropped 0 bases, with 6 bases sitting between them. This CDR3 has 14 residues. The germline gives CDR1 SGHRS, CDR2 YFSETQ. The chain's CDR3 is CASSLEGVNTEAFF. The CDR3 DNA reads as TGCGCCAGCAGCTTGGAGGGGGTGAACACTGAAGCTTTCTTT. Combining the CDR3 with reference TRBV5-1 and TRBJ1-1 gives the whole variable domain KAGVTQTPRYLIKTRGQQVTLSCSPISGHRSVSWYQQTPGQGLQFLFEYFSETQRNKGNFPGRFSGRQFSNSRSEMNVSTLELGDSALYLCASSLEGVNTEAFFGQGTRLTVV.

The gene calls are TRBV11-2 and TRBJ2-7; D gene unclear. Germline V lookup: CDR1 SGHAT, CDR2 FQNNGV. The CDR3 loop spans 10 amino acids. The germline V and J ends were trimmed by 6 bases and 4 bases, with 4 bases remaining between them. CDR3 coding DNA: TGTGCCAGCAGACCGTACGAGCAGTACTTC. Translation: CASRPYEQYF.

This clone was seen a single time. The V and J genes are TRBV6-1 and TRBJ2-5; perhaps TRBD1 as D (5 bases). In germline, CDR1 is MNHNS, CDR2 SASEGT. Trimming stripped 2 bases from V and 4 bases from J, with 17 bases between. This CDR3 contains 16 residues. The CDR3 loop is CASSETVSWQGETQYF. Written as DNA, the CDR3 is TGTGCCAGCAGTGAAACGGTCTCTTGGCAGGGAGAGACCCAGTACTTC.

This clone showed up just once. The chain carries TRBV4-1 and TRBJ2-2; TRBD2 might be the D (6 bases). The CDR3 is made up of 15 amino acids. V lost 3 bases, J lost 0 bases, and 8 bases lay in between. Germline values: CDR1 MGHRA, CDR2 YSYEKL. This chain's CDR3 is CASSQDYPNTGELFF. As DNA, the CDR3 is TGCGCCAGCAGCCAGGACTACCCGAACACCGGGGAGCTGTTTTTT.